These T cell receptor beta chains were read from a single sample in a study of T cell responses to AZD1222 COVID-19 vaccine. Data came from immunoSEQ multiplex PCR; TCRdb stores just in-frame clones and leaves some out. This table has about 150,000 clones, 80% to 95% appearing once. Sequenced here: peripheral blood, sampled 28 days after the second AZD1222 dose. These receptors were collected from an adult who received the AZD1222 COVID-19 vaccine. CDR3s include the opening cysteine and the closing phenylalanine or tryptophan. Each record gives: V gene, J gene, D gene, clone size, CDR3 protein, CDR3 DNA. The D gene is left open where the match is weak. A row's size may be missing; if present it is once, few, many or a size class.

v_gene: TRBV27
j_gene: TRBJ2-7
d_gene: TRBD1
abundance: few
CDR3aa: CASSLSQGIIAYEQYF
CDR3nt: TGTGCCAGCAGTTTATCACAGGGGATTATAGCCTACGAGCAGTACTTC

v_gene: TRBV9
j_gene: TRBJ2-1
d_gene: .
abundance: .
CDR3aa: CASSVALVRENNEQFF
CDR3nt: TGTGCCAGCAGCGTAGCCCTCGTTAGGGAGAACAATGAGCAGTTCTTC

v_gene: TRBV7-7
j_gene: TRBJ2-1
d_gene: TRBD2
abundance: once
CDR3aa: CASSPTSGRYNEQFF
CDR3nt: TGTGCCAGCAGCCCGACTAGCGGGAGGTACAATGAGCAGTTCTTC

v_gene: TRBV5-4
j_gene: TRBJ1-3
d_gene: .
abundance: .
CDR3aa: CASRPDGHSGNTIYF
CDR3nt: TGTGCCAGCAGACCTGATGGACACTCTGGAAACACCATATATTTT

v_gene: TRBV5-1
j_gene: TRBJ1-1
d_gene: TRBD1
abundance: .
CDR3aa: CASSFQGAPRTEAFF
CDR3nt: TGCGCCAGCAGCTTCCAGGGGGCGCCCCGGACTGAAGCTTTCTTT

v_gene: TRBV19
j_gene: TRBJ2-4
d_gene: .
abundance: .
CDR3aa: CASSIDVLAPHGTKNIQYF
CDR3nt: TGTGCCAGTAGTATAGATGTCCTAGCCCCGCATGGGACCAAAAACATTCAGTACTTC

v_gene: TRBV6-6
j_gene: TRBJ2-1
d_gene: TRBD2
abundance: .
CDR3aa: CASSSTAGPYNEQFF
CDR3nt: TGTGCCAGCAGTTCCACAGCGGGACCCTACAATGAGCAGTTCTTC

v_gene: TRBV7-5
j_gene: TRBJ2-7
d_gene: .
abundance: .
CDR3aa: CVRSTRDTFYEQYF
CDR3nt: TGTGTCAGAAGCACCCGGGACACCTTCTACGAGCAGTACTTC

v_gene: TRBV9
j_gene: TRBJ2-1
d_gene: TRBD2
abundance: once
CDR3aa: CASSVDSRPTSHEQFF
CDR3nt: TGTGCCAGCAGCGTAGATTCTCGGCCGACTAGCCATGAGCAGTTCTTC

v_gene: TRBV29-1
j_gene: TRBJ2-7
d_gene: TRBD2
abundance: .
CDR3aa: CSVPGTSGTGNEQYF
CDR3nt: TGCAGCGTCCCCGGGACTAGCGGGACCGGAAACGAGCAGTACTTC

v_gene: TRBV5-8
j_gene: TRBJ2-7
d_gene: .
abundance: .
CDR3aa: CASSLVQVTTYEQYF
CDR3nt: TGTGCCAGCAGCTTGGTGCAGGTTACTACCTACGAGCAGTACTTC

v_gene: TRBV9
j_gene: TRBJ2-7
d_gene: .
abundance: .
CDR3aa: CASSFRAGSEQYF
CDR3nt: TGTGCCAGCAGTTTTAGGGCGGGGTCAGAGCAGTACTTC

v_gene: TRBV27
j_gene: TRBJ2-1
d_gene: .
abundance: few
CDR3aa: CASSLLGEYNEQFF
CDR3nt: TGTGCCAGCAGTTTACTTGGGGAATACAATGAGCAGTTCTTC

v_gene: TRBV5-4
j_gene: TRBJ2-3
d_gene: .
abundance: .
CDR3aa: CASSLEGTRAADTQYF
CDR3nt: TGTGCCAGCAGCTTGGAAGGGACAAGGGCGGCAGATACGCAGTATTTT

v_gene: TRBV11-2
j_gene: TRBJ2-2
d_gene: .
abundance: .
CDR3aa: CASSQPSANTGELFF
CDR3nt: TGTGCCAGCAGCCAGCCATCCGCGAACACCGGGGAGCTGTTTTTT

v_gene: TRBV25-1
j_gene: TRBJ2-7
d_gene: .
abundance: .
CDR3aa: CASSERGLVYEQYF
CDR3nt: TGTGCCAGCAGTGAACGCGGCCTGGTCTACGAGCAGTACTTC

v_gene: TRBV6-4
j_gene: TRBJ2-3
d_gene: TRBD1
abundance: .
CDR3aa: CASSDSTGATDTQYF
CDR3nt: TGTGCCAGCAGTGACTCGACAGGGGCCACAGATACGCAGTATTTT

v_gene: TRBV7-8
j_gene: TRBJ2-3
d_gene: TRBD1
abundance: .
CDR3aa: CASSGRQGNTQYF
CDR3nt: TGTGCCAGCAGCGGCAGACAGGGAAATACGCAGTATTTT

v_gene: TRBV7-8
j_gene: TRBJ1-1
d_gene: .
abundance: .
CDR3aa: CASSLIRRHTEAFF
CDR3nt: TGTGCCAGCAGCTTAATTCGTAGACACACTGAAGCTTTCTTT

v_gene: TRBV7-9
j_gene: TRBJ2-6
d_gene: .
abundance: .
CDR3aa: CATPSSSGANVLTF
CDR3nt: TGTGCCACCCCATCCTCGTCTGGGGCCAACGTCCTGACTTTC

v_gene: TRBV7-8
j_gene: TRBJ2-4
d_gene: .
abundance: .
CDR3aa: CASSPSAGAKNIQYF
CDR3nt: TGTGCCAGCAGCCCGAGTGCCGGAGCCAAAAACATTCAGTACTTC

v_gene: TRBV7-9
j_gene: TRBJ2-5
d_gene: .
abundance: .
CDR3aa: CASSFSGETQYF
CDR3nt: TGTGCCAGCAGCTTCTCAGGAGAGACCCAGTACTTC

v_gene: TRBV27
j_gene: TRBJ2-7
d_gene: TRBD2
abundance: few
CDR3aa: CASSPLAGRPTYEQYF
CDR3nt: TGTGCCAGCAGTCCCCTAGCGGGAAGGCCTACCTACGAGCAGTACTTC

v_gene: TRBV25-1
j_gene: TRBJ1-2
d_gene: .
abundance: .
CDR3aa: CASSGDSWRVARYGYTF
CDR3nt: TGTGCCAGCAGTGGGGATTCTTGGAGGGTAGCCAGATATGGCTACACCTTC

v_gene: TRBV28
j_gene: TRBJ1-2
d_gene: .
abundance: .
CDR3aa: CASSPETGGRVIGYGYTF
CDR3nt: TGTGCCAGCAGTCCTGAGACAGGCGGAAGAGTTATAGGCTATGGCTACACCTTC

v_gene: TRBV30
j_gene: TRBJ2-2
d_gene: .
abundance: .
CDR3aa: CAWSPRGTGELFF
CDR3nt: TGTGCCTGGAGCCCCCGAGGCACCGGGGAGCTGTTTTTT

v_gene: TRBV15
j_gene: TRBJ1-6
d_gene: .
abundance: .
CDR3aa: CATRRSSGPFANSPLHF
CDR3nt: TGTGCCACCAGGAGGTCGTCCGGGCCCTTCGCCAATTCACCCCTCCACTTT

v_gene: TRBV5-1
j_gene: TRBJ1-2
d_gene: .
abundance: .
CDR3aa: CASSLLNRDGYTF
CDR3nt: TGCGCCAGCAGCTTGTTAAACAGGGATGGCTACACCTTC

v_gene: TRBV11-2
j_gene: TRBJ2-7
d_gene: TRBD2
abundance: .
CDR3aa: CASSLELAGNYEQYF
CDR3nt: TGTGCCAGCAGCTTAGAACTAGCGGGGAACTACGAGCAGTACTTC

v_gene: TRBV11-2
j_gene: TRBJ2-7
d_gene: .
abundance: .
CDR3aa: CASSLGTEQYF
CDR3nt: TGTGCCAGCAGCCTCGGGACAGAGCAGTACTTC

v_gene: TRBV12-3/TRBV12-4
j_gene: TRBJ1-5
d_gene: .
abundance: .
CDR3aa: CASSLWGDQPQHF
CDR3nt: TGTGCCAGCAGTTTATGGGGGGATCAGCCCCAGCATTTT

v_gene: TRBV6-5
j_gene: TRBJ2-1
d_gene: .
abundance: once
CDR3aa: CASSYSSDNEQFF
CDR3nt: TGTGCCAGCAGTTACTCGTCCGACAATGAGCAGTTCTTC

v_gene: TRBV27
j_gene: TRBJ2-3
d_gene: TRBD2
abundance: .
CDR3aa: CASSSRLTSGAADTQYF
CDR3nt: TGTGCCAGCAGCTCCCGGCTGACTAGCGGCGCGGCAGATACGCAGTATTTT

v_gene: TRBV7-9
j_gene: TRBJ2-2
d_gene: .
abundance: .
CDR3aa: CASSSDGWMDTGELFF
CDR3nt: TGTGCCAGCAGCAGCGATGGGTGGATGGACACCGGGGAGCTGTTTTTT

v_gene: TRBV4-1
j_gene: TRBJ2-5
d_gene: .
abundance: .
CDR3aa: CASSQDAADRQETQYF
CDR3nt: TGCGCCAGCAGCCAAGATGCGGCGGATAGACAAGAGACCCAGTACTTC

v_gene: TRBV2
j_gene: TRBJ2-7
d_gene: TRBD1
abundance: .
CDR3aa: CASSDGQGIYEQYF
CDR3nt: TGTGCCAGCAGTGATGGACAGGGGATTTACGAGCAGTACTTC

v_gene: TRBV2
j_gene: TRBJ2-3
d_gene: .
abundance: once
CDR3aa: CASSELDTQYF
CDR3nt: TGTGCCAGCAGTGAATTAGATACGCAGTATTTT

v_gene: TRBV19
j_gene: TRBJ2-7
d_gene: .
abundance: .
CDR3aa: CASSIQGSEQYF
CDR3nt: TGTGCCAGTAGTATCCAGGGTAGCGAGCAGTACTTC

v_gene: TRBV29-1
j_gene: TRBJ2-7
d_gene: TRBD1
abundance: .
CDR3aa: CSVEARGPDSPYEQYF
CDR3nt: TGCAGCGTTGAGGCCAGGGGGCCCGATTCGCCATACGAGCAGTACTTC

v_gene: TRBV15
j_gene: TRBJ2-7
d_gene: .
abundance: .
CDR3aa: CATTRARGIPVYEQYF
CDR3nt: TGTGCCACCACCAGAGCCCGAGGGATCCCCGTCTACGAGCAGTACTTC

v_gene: TRBV27
j_gene: TRBJ2-1
d_gene: .
abundance: .
CDR3aa: CASSPLGTGYNEQFF
CDR3nt: TGTGCCAGCAGTCCCCTAGGGACGGGTTACAATGAGCAGTTCTTC

v_gene: TRBV6-5
j_gene: TRBJ1-1
d_gene: .
abundance: .
CDR3aa: CASSYSRGNTEAFF
CDR3nt: TGTGCCAGCAGTTATTCCAGGGGGAACACTGAAGCTTTCTTT

v_gene: TRBV7-9
j_gene: TRBJ1-2
d_gene: TRBD1
abundance: .
CDR3aa: CASSLEGDSRFYGYTF
CDR3nt: TGTGCCAGCAGCTTAGAGGGGGACAGTAGATTCTATGGCTACACCTTC